This T cell receptor (beta chain) was profiled in a study of shared clonotypes between healthy human individuals. Study-level background: A couple of women and a few men aged 18 to 49 served as donors.

Findings and limits, study-wide: Among donors, the sharing of clonotypes was expected to be influenced by sequencing depth. Some clonotypes were shared by all four sorted-subset donors, while others were not shared. The non-shared ones had lower generation probabilities than the shared ones.

In regard to this clone: The antigen remains unidentified. Different DNA sequences within this sample yield the same CDR3.

Trimming cost V 0 bases and J 7 bases; bases outside gene matches: 2. Per germline, CDR1 LGHNA and CDR2 YSLEER. The CDR3 totals 15 residues. Sequenced by immunoSEQ multiplex PCR; TCRdb stores in-frame clones only, minus some. In the table there are under 1,900,000 clones, 97% to 99% of which are singletons. The source of this sequence is a man aged 25 to 40 in good health. The sequenced sample was naive CD4+ T cells sorted from blood. Noted subset: CD45RA+ positively selected. The rearrangement links TRBV4-3 to TRBJ2-1; 11 bases line up with TRBD2. The CDR3 loop is CASSQEGLAANEQFF. CDR3 coding DNA: TGCGCCAGCAGCCAAGAGGGACTAGCGGCGAATGAGCAGTTCTTC.